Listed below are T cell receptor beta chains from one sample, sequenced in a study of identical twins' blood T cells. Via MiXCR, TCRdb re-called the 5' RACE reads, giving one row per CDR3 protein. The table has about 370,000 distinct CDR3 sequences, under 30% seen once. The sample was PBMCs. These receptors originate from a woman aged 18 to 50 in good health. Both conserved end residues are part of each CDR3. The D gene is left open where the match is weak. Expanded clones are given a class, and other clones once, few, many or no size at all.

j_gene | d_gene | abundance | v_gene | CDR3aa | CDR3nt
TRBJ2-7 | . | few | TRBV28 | CASSYAGWEQYF | TGTGCCAGCAGTTACGCAGGGTGGGAGCAGTACTTC
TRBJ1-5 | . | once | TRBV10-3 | CAISETDQPQHF | TGTGCCATCAGTGAGACAGATCAGCCCCAGCATTTT
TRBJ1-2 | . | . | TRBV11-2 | CASSFLGSNYGYTF | TGTGCCAGCAGCTTTTTGGGGTCGAACTATGGCTACACCTTC
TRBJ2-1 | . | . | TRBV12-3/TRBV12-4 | CASSLTAIWNEQFF | TGTGCCAGCAGTTTGACCGCTATCTGGAATGAGCAGTTCTTC
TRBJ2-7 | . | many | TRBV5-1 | CASSLALSTLSYEQYF | TGCGCCAGCAGCTTGGCCCTGAGTACATTATCCTACGAGCAGTACTTC
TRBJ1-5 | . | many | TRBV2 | CASNSGGGNQPQHF | TGTGCCAGCAACTCTGGGGGAGGCAATCAGCCCCAGCATTTT
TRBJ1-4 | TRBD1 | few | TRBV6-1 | CASSEAGTGLRNEKPFF | TGTGCCAGCAGTGAAGCCGGGACAGGCCTACGGAATGAAAAACCGTTTTTT
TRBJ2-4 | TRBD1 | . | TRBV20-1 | CSARGQTKNIQYF | TGCAGTGCTAGGGGACAGACCAAAAACATTCAGTACTTC
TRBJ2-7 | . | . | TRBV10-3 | CAISESKGGYEQYF | TGTGCCATCAGTGAGTCGAAAGGGGGCTACGAGCAGTACTTC
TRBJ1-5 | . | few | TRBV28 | CASSLRQGYNQPQHF | TGTGCCAGCAGTTTAAGGCAGGGGTACAATCAGCCCCAGCATTTT
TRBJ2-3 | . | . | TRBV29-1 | CSVNWYRTDTQYF | TGCAGCGTTAACTGGTATCGCACAGATACGCAGTATTTT
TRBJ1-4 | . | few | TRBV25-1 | CASSGTEGLGEKLFF | TGTGCCAGCAGTGGTACGGAGGGGCTTGGGGAAAAACTGTTTTTT
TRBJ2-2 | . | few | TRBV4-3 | CVSSPGLENTGELFF | TGCGTCAGCAGCCCAGGACTGGAGAACACCGGGGAGCTGTTTTTT
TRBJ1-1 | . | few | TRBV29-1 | CSVSLVGTEAFF | TGCAGCGTTTCGTTGGTAGGCACTGAAGCTTTCTTT
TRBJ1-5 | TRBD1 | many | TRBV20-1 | CSAREGQPNQPQHF | TGCAGTGCTAGAGAGGGACAGCCCAATCAGCCCCAGCATTTT
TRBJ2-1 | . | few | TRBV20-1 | CSAEHPGATYYNEQFF | TGCAGTGCTGAACACCCAGGGGCTACTTACTACAATGAGCAGTTCTTC
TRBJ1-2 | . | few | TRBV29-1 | CSVEDRDSRGGYTF | TGCAGCGTTGAAGATCGGGACTCCCGGGGAGGCTACACCTTC
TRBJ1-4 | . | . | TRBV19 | CATKYRGAEKLFF | TGTGCTACCAAATATAGGGGCGCGGAAAAACTGTTTTTT
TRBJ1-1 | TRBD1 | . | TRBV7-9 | CASSFTGADRTEAFF | TGTGCCAGCAGCTTTACAGGGGCGGATCGGACTGAAGCTTTCTTT
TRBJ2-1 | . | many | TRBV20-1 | CSAPDPRKLYNEQFF | TGCAGTGCTCCGGACCCACGGAAACTCTACAATGAGCAGTTCTTC